This T cell receptor beta chain appears in the sequencing data of a study of OX40 agonist ivuxolimab in advanced cancers. Study background: A mean age of about 59 years, range about 20 to 90, was recorded, and approximately 85% were male. Checkpoint inhibitors had been given previously to 40% of patients. General study results and limits: No determination was made of the antigen specificity of the expanded peripheral T cells.

Concerning this clone: The antigen is not known.

The method was immunoSEQ multiplex PCR; TCRdb's version includes in-frame clones alone and lacks a portion of them. The sample lists about 82,000 clones; around 90% were seen once. The CDR3 is made up of 16 amino acids. The ends lost 0 bases at V and 4 bases at J; junction bases unmatched: 5. The germline CDR1 and CDR2 sequences are SGHRS and YFSETQ. The chain employs TRBV5-1 and TRBJ2-3; 10 positions match TRBD2. This clonotype was obtained from an adult with an advanced solid tumor such as melanoma, head and neck, liver or kidney cancer. The sample consisted of CD4+ or CD8+ T cells sorted from blood, taken in a trial of the OX40 agonist ivuxolimab. The CDR3: CASSLVASGGADTQYF. CDR3 nucleotides: TGCGCCAGCAGCTTGGTAGCTAGCGGGGGCGCAGATACGCAGTATTTT.